Below, 9 T cell receptor beta chains from the same sample are listed, as sequenced in a study of PD-1 blockade in classical Hodgkin lymphoma. Libraries were prepared by immunoSEQ multiplex PCR; TCRdb keeps only in-frame clonotypes and omits some of them. The sample lists tens of thousands of clones; 88% were seen once. Time point reported: newly diagnosed, previously untreated cHL patient sample. Magnetic negative selection was used to purify CD4+ T cells from PBMCs that had been thawed. Material for sequencing was CD4+ T cells from blood. Receptors were obtained from a human donor with classical Hodgkin lymphoma.

The chain has TRBV5-1 and TRBJ2-5; D is uncertain. Trimming left V 4 bases short and J 1 base short, with 8 bases between. The CDR3 spans 13 residues. CDR1 and CDR2 (germline): SGHRS, YFSETQ. CDR3 region: CASSPGPQETQYF. CDR3 in DNA: TGCGCCAGCAGCCCTGGACCCCAAGAGACCCAGTACTTC.

This rearrangement joins TRBV2 to TRBJ1-4, with D tentatively TRBD1 (5 bases). V was clipped by 4 bases and J by 3 bases, with 9 bases between them. Germline V gene sequence: CDR1 SNHLY, CDR2 FYNNEI. This CDR3 is 14 amino acids long. The CDR3 coding sequence is TGTGCCAGCAGTGGGGACGCGGCTAATGAAAAACTGTTTTTT. Protein: CASSGDAANEKLFF.

This chain joins TRBV2 and TRBJ1-2; no firm D call. Trimming removed 4 bases from V and 5 bases from J, with 14 bases in between. The germline gives CDR1 SNHLY, CDR2 FYNNEI. The CDR3 extends over 14 amino acids. The CDR3 DNA reads as TGTGCCAGCAGTGGGCCGGGCATTGGATATGGCTACACCTTC. Residues: CASSGPGIGYGYTF.

This chain uses TRBV6-6 with TRBJ2-7, with 7 bases matching TRBD2. The V gene's germline CDR1 is MNHNY and CDR2 SVGAGI (reference sequence). Trimming took 7 bases from V and 2 from J; bases not matched to a gene: 14. CDR3 size: 16 residues. The CDR3 DNA reads TGTGCCAGCACCCACCCGCGAGGCGGGAGCGCCTACGAGCAGTACTTC. Protein: CASTHPRGGSAYEQYF.

The rearrangement joins TRBV6-6 to TRBJ1-3, with D unresolved. The CDR3 covers 14 residues. Per germline, CDR1 MNHNY and CDR2 SVGAGI (reference sequence). V lost 5 bases and J lost 0, with 8 bases in between. CDR3 coding DNA: TGTGCCAGCAGTCAGAGGATCTCTGGAAACACCATATATTTT. Translation gives CASSQRISGNTIYF.

CDR3 coding DNA: TGTGCCAGCAGTGTAGGCGGGAGCTCCTACAATGAGCAGTTCTTC. The encoded protein is CASSVGGSSYNEQFF. The V and J genes are TRBV2 and TRBJ2-1; 7 bases align to TRBD2. Germline V gene lookup returns CDR1 SNHLY and CDR2 FYNNEI. The V and J ends lost 4 bases and 0 bases, in that order; junction bases with no gene match: 3. The CDR3 contains 15 residues.

The chain recombines TRBV11-2 with TRBJ2-5; D not resolved. V lost 5 bases and J lost 5, with 9 bases in between. The germline gives CDR1 SGHAT, CDR2 FQNNGV. CDR3 length: 12 residues. This chain's CDR3 is CASSPIWETQYF. The CDR3 DNA is TGTGCCAGCAGCCCCATCTGGGAGACCCAGTACTTC.

The chain couples TRBV7-8 to TRBJ1-3; D unresolved. Between the trimmed V and J ends, which lost 1 base and 1 base, there was a span of 2 bases. This CDR3 is built from 13 residues. CDR1 is SGHVS and CDR2 is FQNEAQ in the germline V gene. The CDR3: CASSLVSGNTIYF. As DNA, the CDR3 is TGTGCCAGCAGCTTAGTGTCTGGAAACACCATATATTTT.

This clone has a single count. V and J are TRBV15 and TRBJ2-3; a weak D match, TRBD1 (5 bases). CDR1 LNHNV and CDR2 YYDKDF come from the germline V gene (reference sequence). The CDR3 sequence is 15 residues long. The V end was cut by 0 bases, the J end by 3 bases, with 10 bases between. The CDR3 loop is CATSRDGHRTDTQYF. CDR3 in DNA: TGTGCCACCAGCAGAGACGGACACCGGACAGATACGCAGTATTTT.